The 7 T cell receptor beta chains below come from one sample, sequenced in a study of beta chain features in type 1 diabetes. Findings and caveats of the study: All four CD4+ subsets from Type 1 diabetes patients carried moderately but significantly shorter TCRB CDR3s.

Of the isolated RNA, all was reverse transcribed, and so the sequenced material was expressed TCRB transcripts. Data came from immunoSEQ multiplex PCR; TCRdb stores just in-frame clones and leaves some out. The data show about 15,000 clones, approximately 68% seen once. No antigen has been assigned to these receptors. Sequencing input: Tregs from blood. Receptor source: a man under 40 with type 1 diabetes.

The chain couples TRBV2 to TRBJ2-3, with 8 nucleotides matching TRBD2. The germline CDR1 and CDR2 sequences are SNHLY and FYNNEI. V was clipped by 4 bases and J by 2 bases; unmatched bases: 5. This CDR3 region has 15 residues. For the CDR3, the DNA is TGTGCCAGCAGTGCAGCGGGGGCGGCCACAGATACGCAGTATTTT. Translated: CASSAAGAATDTQYF.

This clone occurred a few times. CDR3 nucleotide sequence: TGTGCCAGCAGTGCGGGGACTGGGGAACAGACCCAGTACTTC. Its translation: CASSAGTGEQTQYF. V usage is TRBV2 and J usage is TRBJ2-5, with a tentative D call TRBD2 (6 bases). Germline lookup yields CDR1 SNHLY and CDR2 FYNNEI. This CDR3 comprises 14 residues. Trimming removed 4 bases from V and 6 bases from J, with 15 bases in between.

The table lists this clone with a count of one. J is TRBJ2-1 and V is TRBV5-1; 11 nucleotides align to TRBD2. Looked up from germline, CDR1 is SGHRS and CDR2 is YFSETQ. The CDR3 covers 14 residues. J lost 9 bases, V lost 5 bases, and 7 bases had no gene match. The CDR3 nucleotides read TGCGCCAGCAGGGCTAGCGGGAGGATCGGTGAGCAGTTCTTC. Translation gives CASRASGRIGEQFF.

The V and J genes are TRBV5-1 and TRBJ2-5, with 8 bases identical to TRBD1. The CDR3 has 15 amino acids. V lost 3 bases and J lost 1; bases outside the gene matches: 5. Germline values: CDR1 SGHRS, CDR2 YFSETQ. In nucleotides, the CDR3 is TGCGCCAGCAGCTCGACAGGGGATGGCCAAGAGACCCAGTACTTC. Its protein product is CASSSTGDGQETQYF.

A few counts support this clone. For the CDR3, the DNA is TGCGCCAGCAGCCAACCGGGACAGGGGCGCGGCTACACCTTC. Its protein is CASSQPGQGRGYTF. This sequence joins TRBV4-1 and TRBJ1-2; 10 nucleotides line up with TRBD1. With V trimmed by 2 bases and J by 8 bases, 5 bases remained unmatched. The CDR3 sequence is 14 residues long. CDR1 and CDR2 (germline): MGHRA, YSYEKL.

This clone was seen only once. The chain links TRBV6-1 to TRBJ2-7, with D maybe TRBD2 (6 bases). Per germline, CDR1 MNHNS and CDR2 SASEGT. This CDR3 spans 15 amino acids. V was trimmed by 2 bases and J by 3 bases, leaving 14 bases between them. The CDR3 loop reads CASSEIVGEVYEQYF. CDR3 DNA sequence: TGTGCCAGCAGTGAAATAGTAGGGGAGGTCTACGAGCAGTACTTC.

The chain employs TRBV4-1 and TRBJ1-1; D remains ambiguous. Germline V gene data show CDR1 as MGHRA and CDR2 as YSYEKL. The CDR3 loop spans 15 amino acids. Trimming removed 1 base from V and 6 bases from J, with 15 bases in between. For the CDR3, the DNA is TGCGCCAGCAGCCAAGTCCTAGTACGGAAACCTGAAGCTTTCTTT. It yields the protein CASSQVLVRKPEAFF.